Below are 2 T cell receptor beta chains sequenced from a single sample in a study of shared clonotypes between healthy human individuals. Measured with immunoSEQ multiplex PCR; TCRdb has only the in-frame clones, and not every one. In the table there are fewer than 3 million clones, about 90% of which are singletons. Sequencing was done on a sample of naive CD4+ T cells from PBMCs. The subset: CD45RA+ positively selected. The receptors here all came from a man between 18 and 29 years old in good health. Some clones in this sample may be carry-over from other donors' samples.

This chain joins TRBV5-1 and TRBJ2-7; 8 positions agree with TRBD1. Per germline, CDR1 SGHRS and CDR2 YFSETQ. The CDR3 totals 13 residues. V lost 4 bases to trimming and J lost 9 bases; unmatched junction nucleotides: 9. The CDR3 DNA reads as TGCGCCAGCAGCCCTGGCCAGGGGGCTGGGCAGTACTTC. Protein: CASSPGQGAGQYF. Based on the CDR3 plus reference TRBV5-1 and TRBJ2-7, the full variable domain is KAGVTQTPRYLIKTRGQQVTLSCSPISGHRSVSWYQQTPGQGLQFLFEYFSETQRNKGNFPGRFSGRQFSNSRSEMNVSTLELGDSALYLCASSPGQGAGQYFGPGTRLTVT.

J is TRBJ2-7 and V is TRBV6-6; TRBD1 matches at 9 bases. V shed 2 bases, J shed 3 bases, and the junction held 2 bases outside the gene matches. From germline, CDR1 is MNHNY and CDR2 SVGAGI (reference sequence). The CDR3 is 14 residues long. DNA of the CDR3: TGTGCCAGCAGTTACGGGACAGGGTTCTACGAGCAGTACTTC. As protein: CASSYGTGFYEQYF.